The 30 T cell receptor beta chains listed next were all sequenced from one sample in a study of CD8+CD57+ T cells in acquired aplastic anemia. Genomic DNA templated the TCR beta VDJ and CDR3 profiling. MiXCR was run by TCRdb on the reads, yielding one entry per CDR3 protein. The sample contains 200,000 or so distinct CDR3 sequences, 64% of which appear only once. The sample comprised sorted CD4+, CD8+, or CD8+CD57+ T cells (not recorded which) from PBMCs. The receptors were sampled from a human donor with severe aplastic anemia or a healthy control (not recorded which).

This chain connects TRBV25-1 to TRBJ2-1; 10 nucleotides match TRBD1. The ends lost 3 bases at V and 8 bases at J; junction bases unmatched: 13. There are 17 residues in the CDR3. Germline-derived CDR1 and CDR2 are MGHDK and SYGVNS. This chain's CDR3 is CASSDSPGDRGGYEQFF. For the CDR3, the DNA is TGTGCCAGCAGTGATTCGCCCGGGGACAGGGGAGGTTATGAGCAGTTCTTC.

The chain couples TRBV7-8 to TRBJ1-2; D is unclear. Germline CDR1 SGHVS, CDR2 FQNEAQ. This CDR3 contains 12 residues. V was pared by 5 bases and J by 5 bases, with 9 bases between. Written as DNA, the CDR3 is TGTGCCAGCAGCCGCGATGGATATGGCTACACCTTC. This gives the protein CASSRDGYGYTF.

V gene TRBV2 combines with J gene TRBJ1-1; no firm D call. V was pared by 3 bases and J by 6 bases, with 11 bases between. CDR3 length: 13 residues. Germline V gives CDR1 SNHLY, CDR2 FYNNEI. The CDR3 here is CASSDRLPAEAFF. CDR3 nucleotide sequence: TGTGCCAGCAGTGACAGGCTCCCTGCTGAAGCTTTCTTT.

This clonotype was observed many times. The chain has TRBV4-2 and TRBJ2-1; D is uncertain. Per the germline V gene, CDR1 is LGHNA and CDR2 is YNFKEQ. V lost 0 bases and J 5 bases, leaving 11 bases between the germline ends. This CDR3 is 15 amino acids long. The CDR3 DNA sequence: TGTGCCAGCAGCCAAGAATTACCTGTAAACAATGAGCAGTTCTTC. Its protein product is CASSQELPVNNEQFF.

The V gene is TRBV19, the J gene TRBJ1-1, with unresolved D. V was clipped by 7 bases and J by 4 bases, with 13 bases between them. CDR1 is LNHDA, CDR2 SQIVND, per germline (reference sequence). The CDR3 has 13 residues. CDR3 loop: CASKLFGGTEAFF. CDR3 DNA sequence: TGTGCCAGTAAACTTTTCGGCGGCACTGAAGCTTTCTTT.

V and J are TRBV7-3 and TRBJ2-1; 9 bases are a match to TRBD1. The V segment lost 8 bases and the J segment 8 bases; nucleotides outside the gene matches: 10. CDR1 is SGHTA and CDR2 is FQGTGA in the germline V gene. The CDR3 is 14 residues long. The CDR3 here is CASRYPDRGYEQFF. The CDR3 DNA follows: TGTGCCAGCCGCTACCCGGACAGGGGCTATGAGCAGTTCTTC.

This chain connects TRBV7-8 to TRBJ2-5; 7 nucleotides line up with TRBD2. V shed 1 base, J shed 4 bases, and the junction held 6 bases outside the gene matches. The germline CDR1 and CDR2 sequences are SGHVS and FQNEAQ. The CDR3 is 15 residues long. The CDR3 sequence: CASSLEGGGAETQYF. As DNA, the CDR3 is TGTGCCAGCAGCTTAGAGGGCGGGGGAGCAGAGACCCAGTACTTC.

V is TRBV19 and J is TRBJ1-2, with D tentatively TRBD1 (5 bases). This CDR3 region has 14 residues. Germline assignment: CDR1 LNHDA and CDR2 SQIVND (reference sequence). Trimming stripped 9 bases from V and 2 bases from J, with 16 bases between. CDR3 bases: TGTGCCAGCCTCTCCGGGGGAACCAACTATGGCTACACCTTC. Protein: CASLSGGTNYGYTF.

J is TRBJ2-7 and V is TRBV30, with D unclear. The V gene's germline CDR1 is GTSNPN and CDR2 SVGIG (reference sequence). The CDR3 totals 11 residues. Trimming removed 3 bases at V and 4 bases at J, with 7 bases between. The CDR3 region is CAWSRNYEQYF. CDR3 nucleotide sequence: TGTGCCTGGAGCCGAAATTACGAGCAGTACTTC. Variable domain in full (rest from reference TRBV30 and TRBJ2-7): SQTIHQWPATLVQPVGSPLSLECTVEGTSNPNLYWYRQAAGRGLQLLFYSVGIGQISSEVPQNLSASRPQDRQFILSSKKLLLSDSGFYLCAWSRNYEQYFGPGTRLTVT.

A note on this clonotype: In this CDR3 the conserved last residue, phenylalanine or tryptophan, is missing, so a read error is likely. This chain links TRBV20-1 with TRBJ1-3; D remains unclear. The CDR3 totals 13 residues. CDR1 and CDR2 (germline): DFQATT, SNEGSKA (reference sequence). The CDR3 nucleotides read TGCGGTGCTAGAGAAGGGTTCGGAAACACCATATATCTT. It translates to CGAREGFGNTIYL.

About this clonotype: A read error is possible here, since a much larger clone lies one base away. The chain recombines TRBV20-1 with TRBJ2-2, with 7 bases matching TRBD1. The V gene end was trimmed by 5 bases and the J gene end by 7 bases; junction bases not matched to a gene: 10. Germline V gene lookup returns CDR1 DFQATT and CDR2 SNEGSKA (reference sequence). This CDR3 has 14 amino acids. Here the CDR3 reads CSALDRAWIGELFF. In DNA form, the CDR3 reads TGCAGTGCTCTTGACAGGGCCTGGATCGGGGAGCTGTTTTTT.

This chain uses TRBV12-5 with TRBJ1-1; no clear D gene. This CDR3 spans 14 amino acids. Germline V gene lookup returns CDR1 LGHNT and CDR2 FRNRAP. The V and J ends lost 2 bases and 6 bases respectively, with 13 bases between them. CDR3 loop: CASGLSSGVAEAFF. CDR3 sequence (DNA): TGTGCTAGTGGTTTGTCGTCAGGTGTGGCTGAAGCTTTCTTT.

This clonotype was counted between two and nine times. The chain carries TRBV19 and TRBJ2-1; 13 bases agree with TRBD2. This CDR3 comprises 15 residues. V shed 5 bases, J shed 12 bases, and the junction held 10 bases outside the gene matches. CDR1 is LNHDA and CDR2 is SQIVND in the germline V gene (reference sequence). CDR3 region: CASSYTSGGADTQFF. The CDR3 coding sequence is TGTGCCAGTAGTTATACTAGCGGGGGGGCAGATACGCAGTTCTTC.

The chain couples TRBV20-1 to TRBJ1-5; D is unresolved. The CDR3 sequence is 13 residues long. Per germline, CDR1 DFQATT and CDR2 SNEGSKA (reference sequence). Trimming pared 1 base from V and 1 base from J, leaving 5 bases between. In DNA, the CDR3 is TGCAGTGCTAGAGCGGTCAGCAATCAGCCCCAGCATTTT. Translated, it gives CSARAVSNQPQHF.

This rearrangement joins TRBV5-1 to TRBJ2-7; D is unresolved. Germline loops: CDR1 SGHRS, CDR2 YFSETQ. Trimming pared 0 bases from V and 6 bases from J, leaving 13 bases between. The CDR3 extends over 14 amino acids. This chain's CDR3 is CASSLVASIPEQYF. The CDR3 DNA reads TGCGCCAGCAGCTTGGTGGCCAGCATCCCCGAGCAGTACTTC.

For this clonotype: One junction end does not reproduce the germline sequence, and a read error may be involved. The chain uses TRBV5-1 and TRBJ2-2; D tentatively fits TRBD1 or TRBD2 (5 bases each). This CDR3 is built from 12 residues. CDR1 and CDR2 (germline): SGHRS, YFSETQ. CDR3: CASSLGVRELFF. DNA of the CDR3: TGTGCCAGCAGCTTGGGGGTCCGGGAGCTGTTTTTT. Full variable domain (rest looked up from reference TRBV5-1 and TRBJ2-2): KAGVTQTPRYLIKTRGQQVTLSCSPISGHRSVSWYQQTPGQGLQFLFEYFSETQRNKGNFPGRFSGRQFSNSRSEMNVSTLELGDSALYLCASSLGVRELFFGEGSRLTVL.

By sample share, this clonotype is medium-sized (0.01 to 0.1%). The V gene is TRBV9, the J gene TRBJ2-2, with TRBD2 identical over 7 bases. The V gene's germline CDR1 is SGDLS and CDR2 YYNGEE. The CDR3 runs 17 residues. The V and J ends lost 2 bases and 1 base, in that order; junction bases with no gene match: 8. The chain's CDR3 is CASSVTRVAGNTGELFF. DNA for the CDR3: TGTGCCAGCAGCGTCACTAGGGTAGCGGGGAACACCGGGGAGCTGTTTTTT.

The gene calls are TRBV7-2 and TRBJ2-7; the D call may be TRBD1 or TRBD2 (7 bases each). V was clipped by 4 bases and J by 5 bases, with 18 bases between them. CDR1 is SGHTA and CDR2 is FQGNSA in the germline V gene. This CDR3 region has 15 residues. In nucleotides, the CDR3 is TGTGCCAGCAGCTCGTTTCGGACAGGACTAGACGAGCAGTACTTC. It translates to CASSSFRTGLDEQYF.

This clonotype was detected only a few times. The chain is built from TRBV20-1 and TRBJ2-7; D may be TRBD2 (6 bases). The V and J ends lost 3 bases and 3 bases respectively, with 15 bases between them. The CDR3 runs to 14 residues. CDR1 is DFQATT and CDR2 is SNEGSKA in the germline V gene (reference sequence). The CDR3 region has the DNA TGCAGTGCTAGTATTCCGGGGGTCATCTACGAGCAGTACTTC. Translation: CSASIPGVIYEQYF.

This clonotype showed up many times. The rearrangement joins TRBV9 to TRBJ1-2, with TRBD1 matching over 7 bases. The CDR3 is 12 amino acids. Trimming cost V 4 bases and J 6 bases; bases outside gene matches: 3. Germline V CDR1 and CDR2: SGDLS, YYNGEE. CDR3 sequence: CASSTGVDGYTF. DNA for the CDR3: TGTGCCAGCAGCACAGGGGTCGATGGCTACACCTTC.

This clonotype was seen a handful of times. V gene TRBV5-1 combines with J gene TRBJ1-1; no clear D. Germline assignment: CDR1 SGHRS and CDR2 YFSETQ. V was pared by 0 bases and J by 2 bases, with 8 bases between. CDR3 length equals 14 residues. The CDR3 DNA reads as TGCGCCAGCAGCTTGGCCGCAGCCAACACTGAAGCTTTCTTT. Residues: CASSLAAANTEAFF. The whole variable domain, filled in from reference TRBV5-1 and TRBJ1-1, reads KAGVTQTPRYLIKTRGQQVTLSCSPISGHRSVSWYQQTPGQGLQFLFEYFSETQRNKGNFPGRFSGRQFSNSRSEMNVSTLELGDSALYLCASSLAAANTEAFFGQGTRLTVV.

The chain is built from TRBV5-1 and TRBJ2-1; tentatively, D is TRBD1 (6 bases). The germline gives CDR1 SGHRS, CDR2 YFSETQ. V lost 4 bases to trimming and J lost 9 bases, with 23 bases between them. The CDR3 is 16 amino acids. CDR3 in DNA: TGCGCCAGCAGCGTCGGACAGTGGGGCTTGGGTCTTGAGCAGTTCTTC. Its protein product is CASSVGQWGLGLEQFF.

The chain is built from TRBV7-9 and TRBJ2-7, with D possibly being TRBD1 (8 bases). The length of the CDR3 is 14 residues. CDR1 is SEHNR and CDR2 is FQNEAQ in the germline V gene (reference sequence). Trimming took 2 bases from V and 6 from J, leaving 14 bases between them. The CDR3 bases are TGTGCCAGCAGCTTACCGGACAGGGAGGGCGAGCAGTACTTC. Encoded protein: CASSLPDREGEQYF.

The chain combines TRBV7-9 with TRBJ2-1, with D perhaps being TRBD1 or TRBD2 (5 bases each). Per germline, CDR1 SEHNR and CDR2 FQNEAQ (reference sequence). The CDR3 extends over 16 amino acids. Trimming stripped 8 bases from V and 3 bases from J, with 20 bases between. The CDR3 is CASRGEGVGDYNEQFF. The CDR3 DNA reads TGTGCCAGCCGAGGGGAAGGTGTCGGGGACTACAATGAGCAGTTCTTC.

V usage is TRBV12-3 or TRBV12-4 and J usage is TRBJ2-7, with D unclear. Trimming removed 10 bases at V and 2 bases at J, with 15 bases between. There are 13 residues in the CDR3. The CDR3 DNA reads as TGTGCCATCGCCCACAAGGGCCCCTACGAGCAGTACTTC. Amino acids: CAIAHKGPYEQYF.

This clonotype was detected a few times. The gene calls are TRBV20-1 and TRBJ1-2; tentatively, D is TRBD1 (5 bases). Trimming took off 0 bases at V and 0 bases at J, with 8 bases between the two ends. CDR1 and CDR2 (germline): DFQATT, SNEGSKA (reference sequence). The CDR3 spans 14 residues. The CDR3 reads CSAREGTSNYGYTF. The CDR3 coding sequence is TGCAGTGCTAGAGAGGGGACTTCTAACTATGGCTACACCTTC.

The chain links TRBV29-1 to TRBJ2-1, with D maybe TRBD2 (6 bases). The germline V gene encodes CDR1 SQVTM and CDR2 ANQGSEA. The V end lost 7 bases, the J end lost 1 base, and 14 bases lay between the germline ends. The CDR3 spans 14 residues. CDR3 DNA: TGCAGCGGCGGGACTGGCCTATCCTACAATGAGCAGTTCTTC. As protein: CSGGTGLSYNEQFF.

The CDR3 DNA reads TGCAGTGCGGGACAGGGGGCGAGGAATGAGCAGTTCTTC. Translating it yields CSAGQGARNEQFF. J is TRBJ2-1 and V is TRBV20-1; 12 bases line up with TRBD1. CDR1 and CDR2 (germline): DFQATT, SNEGSKA (reference sequence). Trimming at V came to 6 bases and at J to 7 bases, leaving 4 bases not matched to a gene. The length of the CDR3 is 13 residues.

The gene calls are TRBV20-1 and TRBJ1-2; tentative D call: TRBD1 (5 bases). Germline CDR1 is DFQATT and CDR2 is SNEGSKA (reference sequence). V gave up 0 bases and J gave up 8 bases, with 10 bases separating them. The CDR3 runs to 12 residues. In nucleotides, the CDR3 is TGCAGTGCTAGAGAGTTGGGGGACGGCTACACCTTC. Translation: CSARELGDGYTF.

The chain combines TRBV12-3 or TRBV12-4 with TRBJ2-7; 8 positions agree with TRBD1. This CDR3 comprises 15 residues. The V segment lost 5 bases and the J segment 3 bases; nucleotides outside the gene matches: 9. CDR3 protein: CASSDRGGEVYEQYF. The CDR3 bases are TGTGCCAGCAGTGACAGGGGCGGGGAGGTCTACGAGCAGTACTTC.